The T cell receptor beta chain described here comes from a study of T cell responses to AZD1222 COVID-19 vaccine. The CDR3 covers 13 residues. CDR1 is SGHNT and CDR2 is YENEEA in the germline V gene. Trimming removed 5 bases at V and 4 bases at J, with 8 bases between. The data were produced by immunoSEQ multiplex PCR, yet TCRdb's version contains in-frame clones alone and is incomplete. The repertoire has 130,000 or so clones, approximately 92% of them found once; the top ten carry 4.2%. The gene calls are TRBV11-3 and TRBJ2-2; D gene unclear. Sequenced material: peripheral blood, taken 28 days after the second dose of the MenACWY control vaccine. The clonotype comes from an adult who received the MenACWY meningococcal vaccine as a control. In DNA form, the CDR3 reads TGTGCCAGCAGCACCCGTCCCACCGGGGAGCTGTTTTTT. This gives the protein CASSTRPTGELFF.